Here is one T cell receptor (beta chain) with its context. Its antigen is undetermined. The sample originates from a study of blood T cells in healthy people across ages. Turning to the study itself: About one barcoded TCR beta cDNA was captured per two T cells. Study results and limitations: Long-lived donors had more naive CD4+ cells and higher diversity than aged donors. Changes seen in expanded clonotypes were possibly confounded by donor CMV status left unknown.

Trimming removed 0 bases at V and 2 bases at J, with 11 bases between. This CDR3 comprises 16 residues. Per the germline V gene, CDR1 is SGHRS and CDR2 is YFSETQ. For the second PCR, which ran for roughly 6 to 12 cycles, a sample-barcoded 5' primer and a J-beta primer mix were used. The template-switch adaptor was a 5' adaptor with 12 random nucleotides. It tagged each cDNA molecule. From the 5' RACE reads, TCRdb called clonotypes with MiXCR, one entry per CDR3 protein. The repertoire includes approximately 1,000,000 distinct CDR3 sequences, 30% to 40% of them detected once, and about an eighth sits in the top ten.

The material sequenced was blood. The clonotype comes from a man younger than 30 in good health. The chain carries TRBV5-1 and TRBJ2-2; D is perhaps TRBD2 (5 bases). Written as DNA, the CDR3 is TGCGCCAGCAGCTTGGCACCGGGATCTAACACCGGGGAGCTGTTTTTT. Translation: CASSLAPGSNTGELFF.